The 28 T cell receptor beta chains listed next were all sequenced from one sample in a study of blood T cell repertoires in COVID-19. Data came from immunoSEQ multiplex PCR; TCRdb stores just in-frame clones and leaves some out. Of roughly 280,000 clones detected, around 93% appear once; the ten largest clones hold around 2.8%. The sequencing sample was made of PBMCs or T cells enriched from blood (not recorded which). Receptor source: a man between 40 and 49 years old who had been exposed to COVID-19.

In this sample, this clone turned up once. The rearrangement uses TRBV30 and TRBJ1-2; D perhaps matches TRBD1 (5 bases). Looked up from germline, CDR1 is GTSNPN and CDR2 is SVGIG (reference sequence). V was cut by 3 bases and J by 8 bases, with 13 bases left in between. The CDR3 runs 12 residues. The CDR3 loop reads CAWRGTVNGYTF. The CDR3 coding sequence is TGTGCCTGGAGGGGGACTGTGAACGGCTACACCTTC.

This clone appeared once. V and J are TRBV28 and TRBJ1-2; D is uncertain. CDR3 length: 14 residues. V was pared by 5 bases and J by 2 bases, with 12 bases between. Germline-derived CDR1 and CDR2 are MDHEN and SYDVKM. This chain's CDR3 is CASSINRGNYGYTF. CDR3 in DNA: TGTGCCAGCAGTATAAATAGAGGAAACTATGGCTACACCTTC.

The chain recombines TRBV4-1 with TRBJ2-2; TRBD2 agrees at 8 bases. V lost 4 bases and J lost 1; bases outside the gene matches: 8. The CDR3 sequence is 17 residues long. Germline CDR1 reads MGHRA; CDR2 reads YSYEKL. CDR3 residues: CASSRTITSGNTGELFF. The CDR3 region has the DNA TGCGCCAGCAGCCGAACCATCACTAGCGGGAACACCGGGGAGCTGTTTTTT.

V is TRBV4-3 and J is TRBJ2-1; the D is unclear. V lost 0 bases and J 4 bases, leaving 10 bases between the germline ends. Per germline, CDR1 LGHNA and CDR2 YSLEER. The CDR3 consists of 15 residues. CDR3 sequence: CASSQDGPPYNEQFF. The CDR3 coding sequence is TGCGCCAGCAGCCAAGATGGCCCCCCATACAATGAGCAGTTCTTC.

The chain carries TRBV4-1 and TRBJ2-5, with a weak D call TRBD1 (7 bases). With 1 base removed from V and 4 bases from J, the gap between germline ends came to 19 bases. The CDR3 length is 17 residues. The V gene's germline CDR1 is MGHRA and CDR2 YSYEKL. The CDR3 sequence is CASSQVGRHRGGETQYF. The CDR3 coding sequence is TGCGCCAGCAGCCAAGTTGGAAGACACAGGGGAGGAGAGACCCAGTACTTC.

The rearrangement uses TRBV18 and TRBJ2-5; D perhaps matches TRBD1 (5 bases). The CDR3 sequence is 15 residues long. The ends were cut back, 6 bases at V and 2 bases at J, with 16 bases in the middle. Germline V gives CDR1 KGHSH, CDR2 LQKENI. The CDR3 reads CASSRVRGVQETQYF. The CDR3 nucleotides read TGTGCCAGCTCCCGAGTAAGGGGTGTTCAAGAGACCCAGTACTTC.

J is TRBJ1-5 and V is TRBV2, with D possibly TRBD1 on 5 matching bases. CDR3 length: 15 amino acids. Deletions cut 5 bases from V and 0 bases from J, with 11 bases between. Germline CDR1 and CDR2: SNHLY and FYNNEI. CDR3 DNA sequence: TGTGCCAGCAGTATATGGGGGGATAGCAATCAGCCCCAGCATTTT. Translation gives CASSIWGDSNQPQHF.

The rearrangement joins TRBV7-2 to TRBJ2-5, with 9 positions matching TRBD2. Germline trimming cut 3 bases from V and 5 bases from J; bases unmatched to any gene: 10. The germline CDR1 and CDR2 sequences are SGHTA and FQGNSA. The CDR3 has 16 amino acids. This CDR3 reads CASSFRREGTRETQYF. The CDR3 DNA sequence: TGTGCCAGCAGCTTTCGGCGGGAGGGAACCCGGGAGACCCAGTACTTC.

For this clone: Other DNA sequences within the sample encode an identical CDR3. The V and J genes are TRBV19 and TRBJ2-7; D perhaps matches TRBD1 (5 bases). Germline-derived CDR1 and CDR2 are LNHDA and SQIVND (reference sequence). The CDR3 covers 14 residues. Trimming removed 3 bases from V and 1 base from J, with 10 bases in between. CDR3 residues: CASSIGQGSYEQYF. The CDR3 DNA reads TGTGCCAGTAGTATCGGGCAGGGTTCCTACGAGCAGTACTTC.

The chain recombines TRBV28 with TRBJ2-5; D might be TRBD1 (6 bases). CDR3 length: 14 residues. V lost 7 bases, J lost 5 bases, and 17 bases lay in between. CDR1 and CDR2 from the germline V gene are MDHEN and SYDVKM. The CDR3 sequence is CASTQIQGYETQYF. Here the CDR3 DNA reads TGTGCCAGCACCCAAATCCAGGGGTATGAGACCCAGTACTTC.

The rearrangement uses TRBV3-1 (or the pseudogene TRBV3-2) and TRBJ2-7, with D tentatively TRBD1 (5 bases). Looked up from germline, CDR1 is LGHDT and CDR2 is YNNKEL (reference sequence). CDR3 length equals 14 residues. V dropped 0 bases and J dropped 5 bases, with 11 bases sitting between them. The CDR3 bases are TGTGCCAGCAGCCAAGACACCAGGGCCCACGAGCAGTACTTC. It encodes CASSQDTRAHEQYF.

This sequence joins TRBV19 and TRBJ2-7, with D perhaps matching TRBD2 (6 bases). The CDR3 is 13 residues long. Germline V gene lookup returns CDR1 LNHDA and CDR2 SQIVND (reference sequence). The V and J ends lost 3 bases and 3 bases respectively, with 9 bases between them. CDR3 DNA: TGTGCCAGTAGTATGCCCGGGGGCTACGAGCAGTACTTC. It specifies CASSMPGGYEQYF.

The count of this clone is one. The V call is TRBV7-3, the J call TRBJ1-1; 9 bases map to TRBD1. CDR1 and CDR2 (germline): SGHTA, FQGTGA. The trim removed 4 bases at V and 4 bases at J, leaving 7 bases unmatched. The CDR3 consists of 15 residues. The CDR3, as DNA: TGTGCCAGCAGCTACGGGACAGGGACCATCACTGAAGCTTTCTTT. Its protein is CASSYGTGTITEAFF.

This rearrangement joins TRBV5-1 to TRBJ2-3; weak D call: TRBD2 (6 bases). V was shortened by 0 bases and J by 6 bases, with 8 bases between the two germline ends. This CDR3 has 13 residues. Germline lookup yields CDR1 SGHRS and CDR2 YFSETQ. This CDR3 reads CASSLGGMDTQYF. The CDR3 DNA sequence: TGCGCCAGCAGCTTGGGCGGGATGGATACGCAGTATTTT.

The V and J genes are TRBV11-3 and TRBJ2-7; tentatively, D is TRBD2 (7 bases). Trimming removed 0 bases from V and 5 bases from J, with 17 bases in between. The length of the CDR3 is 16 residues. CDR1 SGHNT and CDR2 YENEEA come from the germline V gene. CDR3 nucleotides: TGTGCCAGCAGCTTAGATCCTTTGGCGGGGGCCGACGAGCAGTACTTC. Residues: CASSLDPLAGADEQYF.

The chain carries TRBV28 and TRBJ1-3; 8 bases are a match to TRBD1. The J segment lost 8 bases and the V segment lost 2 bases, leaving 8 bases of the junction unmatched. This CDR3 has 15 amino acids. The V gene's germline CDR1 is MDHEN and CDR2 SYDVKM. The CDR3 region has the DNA TGTGCCAGCAGTTTACCGGACAGGGTGGTAGACACCATATATTTT. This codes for CASSLPDRVVDTIYF.

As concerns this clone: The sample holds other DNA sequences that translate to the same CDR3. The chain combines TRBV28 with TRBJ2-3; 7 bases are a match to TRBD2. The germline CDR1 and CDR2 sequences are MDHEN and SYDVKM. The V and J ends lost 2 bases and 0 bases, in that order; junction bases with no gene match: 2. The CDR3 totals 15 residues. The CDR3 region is CASSLSGVSTDTQYF. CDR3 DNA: TGTGCCAGCAGTTTAAGCGGGGTTAGCACAGATACGCAGTATTTT.

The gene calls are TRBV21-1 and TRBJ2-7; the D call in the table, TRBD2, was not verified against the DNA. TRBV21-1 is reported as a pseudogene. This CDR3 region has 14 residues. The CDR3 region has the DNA TGTGCCAGCAGCCCGCGGGATGGAAAGTACGAGCAGTACTTC. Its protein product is CASSPRDGKYEQYF.

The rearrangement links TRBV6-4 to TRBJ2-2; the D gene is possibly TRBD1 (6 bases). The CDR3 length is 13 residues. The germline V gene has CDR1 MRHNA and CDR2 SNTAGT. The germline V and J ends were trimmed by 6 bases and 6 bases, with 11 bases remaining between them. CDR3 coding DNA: TGTGCCAGCAGAACAACAGGGTCCGGGGAGCTGTTTTTT. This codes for CASRTTGSGELFF.

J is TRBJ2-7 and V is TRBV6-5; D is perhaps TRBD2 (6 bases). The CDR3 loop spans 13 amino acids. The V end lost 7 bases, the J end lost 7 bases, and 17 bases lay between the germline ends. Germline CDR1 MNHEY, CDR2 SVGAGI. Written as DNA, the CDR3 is TGTGCCAGCACCCGGGACTGGGGTGGAGAGCAGTACTTC. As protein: CASTRDWGGEQYF.

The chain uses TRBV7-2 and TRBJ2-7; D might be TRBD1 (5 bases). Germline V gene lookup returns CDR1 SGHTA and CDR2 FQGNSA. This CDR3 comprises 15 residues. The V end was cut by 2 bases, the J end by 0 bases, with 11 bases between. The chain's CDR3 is CASSLQGSLSYEQYF. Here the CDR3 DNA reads TGTGCCAGCAGCTTACAGGGATCTCTCTCCTACGAGCAGTACTTC.

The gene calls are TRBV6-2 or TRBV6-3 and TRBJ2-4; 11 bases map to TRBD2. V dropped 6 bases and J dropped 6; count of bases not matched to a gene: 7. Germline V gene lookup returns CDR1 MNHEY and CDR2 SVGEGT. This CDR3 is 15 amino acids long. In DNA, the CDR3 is TGTGCCAGCAGCCGACTAGCGGGAAAAGGAAACATTCAGTACTTC. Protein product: CASSRLAGKGNIQYF.

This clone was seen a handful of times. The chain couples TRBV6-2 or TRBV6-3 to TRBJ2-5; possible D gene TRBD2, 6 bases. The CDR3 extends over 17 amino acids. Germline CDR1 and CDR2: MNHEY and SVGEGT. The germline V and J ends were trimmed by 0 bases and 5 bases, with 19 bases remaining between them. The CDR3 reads CASSYSSSETAGETQYF. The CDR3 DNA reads TGTGCCAGCAGTTACTCGAGTTCAGAGACGGCGGGGGAGACCCAGTACTTC.

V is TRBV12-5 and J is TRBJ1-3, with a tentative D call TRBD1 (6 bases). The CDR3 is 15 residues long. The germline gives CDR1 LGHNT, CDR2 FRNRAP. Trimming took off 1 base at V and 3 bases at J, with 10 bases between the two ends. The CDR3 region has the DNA TGTGCTAGTGGTTTGGCAGGGGCCTATGGAAACACCATATATTTT. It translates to CASGLAGAYGNTIYF.

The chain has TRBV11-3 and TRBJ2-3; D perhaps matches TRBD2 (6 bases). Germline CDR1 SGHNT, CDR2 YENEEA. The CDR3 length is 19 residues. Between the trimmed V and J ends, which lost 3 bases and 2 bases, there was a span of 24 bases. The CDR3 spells CASSFDLWGDGLNTDTQYF. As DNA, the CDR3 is TGTGCCAGCAGCTTTGACCTATGGGGGGACGGCCTAAACACAGATACGCAGTATTTT. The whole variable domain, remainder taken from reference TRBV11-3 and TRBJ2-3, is EAGVVQSPRYKIIEKKQPVAFWCNPISGHNTLYWYLQNLGQGPELLIRYENEEAVDDSQLPKDRFSAERLKGVDSTLKIQPAELGDSAVYLCASSFDLWGDGLNTDTQYFGPGTRLTVL.

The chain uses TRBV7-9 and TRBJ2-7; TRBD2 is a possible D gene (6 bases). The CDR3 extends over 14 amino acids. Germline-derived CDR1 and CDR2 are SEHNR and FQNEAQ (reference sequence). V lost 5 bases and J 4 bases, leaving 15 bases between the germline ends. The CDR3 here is CASSRGNGSYEQYF. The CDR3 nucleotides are TGTGCCAGCAGCCGTGGGAACGGGAGTTACGAGCAGTACTTC.

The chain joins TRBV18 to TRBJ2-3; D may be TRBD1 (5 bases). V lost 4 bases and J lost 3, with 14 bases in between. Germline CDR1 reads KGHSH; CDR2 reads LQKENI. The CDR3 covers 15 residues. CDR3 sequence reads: CASSLRQGETDTQYF. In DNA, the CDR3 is TGTGCCAGCTCACTCCGCCAGGGTGAAACAGATACGCAGTATTTT.

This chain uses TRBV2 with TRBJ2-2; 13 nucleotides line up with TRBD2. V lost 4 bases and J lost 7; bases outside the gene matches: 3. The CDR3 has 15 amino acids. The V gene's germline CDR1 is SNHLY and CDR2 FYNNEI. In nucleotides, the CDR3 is TGTGCCAGCAGTGGACTAGCGGGAGGAATCGGGGAGCTGTTTTTT. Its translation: CASSGLAGGIGELFF. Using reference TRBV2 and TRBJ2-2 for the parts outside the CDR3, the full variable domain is EPEVTQTPSHQVTQMGQEVILRCVPISNHLYFYWYRQILGQKVEFLVSFYNNEISEKSEIFDDQFSVERPDGSNFTLKIRSTKLEDSAMYFCASSGLAGGIGELFFGEGSRLTVL.